The rows below give T cell receptor beta chains drawn from one sample of a study of tumor-infiltrating lymphocytes in primary liver carcinoma. One entry per CDR3 protein, called by TCRdb with MiXCR from the multiplex PCR reads. Among 45,000 or so distinct CDR3 sequences, 75% were seen once, and the ten largest hold around two fifths. The sequencing input was tumor-adjacent normal liver tissue. These receptors came from a woman aged 25-40 years with primary liver carcinoma and hepatitis B virus infection. The CDR3 runs from the conserved cysteine through the conserved F or W. A D gene is named only where the DNA matches it firmly. Clone size is shown for a subset of rows, as once, few, many or a class of expanded clone.

V	D	size	J	DNA	CDR3
TRBV12-3/TRBV12-4	NA	NA	TRBJ2-5	TGTGCCAGCAGTTTAGGGGGCCCGTACCAAGATACCAAGTACTTC	CASSLGGPYQDTKYF
TRBV28	TRBD1	many	TRBJ2-1	TGTGCCAGCAGGGGGACAGGGATGTACAATGAGCAGTTCTTC	CASRGTGMYNEQFF
TRBV13	NA	NA	TRBJ1-1	TGTGCCAGCAGCTTAAGAGCATTTGGTATTGGGGGCACTGAAGCTTTCTTT	CASSLRAFGIGGTEAFF
TRBV4-2	NA	NA	TRBJ2-7	TGTGCCAGTAGCCAAGATTGGAACGATCAGTACTTC	CASSQDWNDQYF
TRBV5-6	NA	NA	TRBJ2-6	TGTATCGGCAGCCAGGACAGCAGCTTCTCTGGGGTCAACGTCCTGACTTTC	CIGSQDSSFSGVNVLTF
TRBV29-1	NA	NA	TRBJ2-1	TGCAGCGTTGAACAGAGGGACATGGGATACAATGAGCAATTCTTC	CSVEQRDMGYNEQFF
TRBV5-4	TRBD1	many	TRBJ1-1	TGTGCCAGCAGCTTACAGGGGATGAACACTGAAGCTTTCTTT	CASSLQGMNTEAFF
TRBV7-9	TRBD2	once	TRBJ2-7	TGTGCCAGCAGCTTCGCTGGACTAGCGGCCTACGAGCAGTACTTC	CASSFAGLAAYEQYF
TRBV6-5	TRBD1	NA	TRBJ2-7	TGTGCCAGCAGTCGAGACGCGACAGGGGCCTACAGGCAGTACTTC	CASSRDATGAYRQYF
TRBV7-8	TRBD2	NA	TRBJ2-3	TGTGCCAACAGCTTAGGATCGGGAGGGCCTTGTGATACGCAGTTTTTT	CANSLGSGGPCDTQFF
TRBV28	NA	many	TRBJ1-2	TGTGCCAGCAGTTCTGACTATGGCTACACCTTC	CASSSDYGYTF
TRBV6-2/TRBV6-3	NA	once	TRBJ2-2	TGTGCCAGCTGTTCAACAGGGAAGAACACCGGGGAGCTGTTTTTC	CASCSTGKNTGELFF
TRBV4-1	TRBD2	many	TRBJ2-2	TGCGCCAGCAGCCACTCGACTAGCGGGAGTACCGGGGAGCTGTTTTTT	CASSHSTSGSTGELFF
TRBV12-3/TRBV12-4	TRBD2	NA	TRBJ2-1	TGTACCAGTCAGCAAGGAGGAAGGGAGGGCCTCAATGAGCAGTTCTTC	CTSQQGGREGLNEQFF
TRBV4-1	TRBD1	NA	TRBJ2-1	TGCGCCAGCAGCCAAGATCCGGGACAGGGGGAGGATGAGCAGCTCTTC	CASSQDPGQGEDEQLF
TRBV12-3/TRBV12-4	NA	NA	TRBJ1-3	TGTGCCAGCAGTTTAAGGAGGGATGCCATATATTTC	CASSLRRDAIYF
TRBV7-9	NA	once	TRBJ2-7	TGTGCCAGTAGCTCGGGGGGCCTCTCCCACGAGCAGTACTTC	CASSSGGLSHEQYF
TRBV5-4	NA	NA	TRBJ2-1	TGTGCCAACAGCTTGGATGCCAACAGCTACAATGAGCAGTTCTTC	CANSLDANSYNEQFF
TRBV11-2	NA	NA	TRBJ2-5	TGTGCCGGCAGCTTAACCCCAGGGGGGGTTCACCAAGAGACCCAGTACTTC	CAGSLTPGGVHQETQYF
TRBV20-1	NA	NA	TRBJ2-7	TGCAGTGCCAAGATAGCGGCAGTAACCTACGAGCAGTACTTC	CSAKIAAVTYEQYF
TRBV11-1	NA	NA	TRBJ2-5	TGCGCAAGCAGCTTACCCAGGGCCCCGCGGAAGAGGGATGAGATCCAGTACTTC	CASSLPRAPRKRDEIQYF
TRBV11-2	NA	NA	TRBJ2-7	TGTGCCAGCAGTCCAACCAGTGAGGATTACTTC	CASSPTSEDYF
TRBV4-3	NA	NA	TRBJ1-1	TGCGCCAGAAGCCAACTATTGGGTGGGGCCGAAGCTTTCTTT	CARSQLLGGAEAFF
TRBV18	NA	few	TRBJ2-5	TGTGCCAGCTCACCAAATGGAGAGACCCAGTACTTC	CASSPNGETQYF
TRBV11-2	TRBD2	once	TRBJ2-1	TGTGTCAGCAGCACCTCTCTAGCGGGAGGGTACAATGAGCAGGTCTTC	CVSSTSLAGGYNEQVF
TRBV12-3/TRBV12-4	NA	NA	TRBJ2-1	TGTGCTAGCAGTTCCCGACTATTCTTTTATGGGCAGTTCTTC	CASSSRLFFYGQFF